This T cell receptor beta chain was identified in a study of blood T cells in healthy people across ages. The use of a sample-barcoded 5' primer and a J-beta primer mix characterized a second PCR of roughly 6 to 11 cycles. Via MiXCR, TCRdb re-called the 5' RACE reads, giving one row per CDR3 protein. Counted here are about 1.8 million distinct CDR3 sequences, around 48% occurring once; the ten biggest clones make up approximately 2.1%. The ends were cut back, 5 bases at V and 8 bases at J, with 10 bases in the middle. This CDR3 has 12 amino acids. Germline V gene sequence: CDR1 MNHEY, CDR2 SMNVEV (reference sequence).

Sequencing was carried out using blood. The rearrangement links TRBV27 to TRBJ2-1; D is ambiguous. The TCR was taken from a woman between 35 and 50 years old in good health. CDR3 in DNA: TGTGCCAGCAGTCCTCTTAGTGATGAGCAGTTCTTC. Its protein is CASSPLSDEQFF.